This entry is about one T cell receptor beta chain. The sample comes from a study of blood T cell repertoires in COVID-19. Background on the study: Samples of COVID-19 (acute and convalescent) were obtained from the United States, Italy and Spain. PBMCs, B-cell-depleted T cells, or T cells were the source of the cDNA or gDNA that made up the material.

Authors' data handling: Quantification of nucleated cells was approximated via reference gene primer amplification. Repertoires were generated with immunoSEQ multiplex PCR, while TCRdb's copy carries only in-frame clones and drops some. That table furnishes V, J and clone size, whereas the DNA furnished D and trimming. Of about 200,000 clones listed, around nine tenths are singletons. Germline lookup yields CDR1 MNHEY and CDR2 SMNVEV (reference sequence). V lost 9 bases to trimming and J lost 0 bases; unmatched junction nucleotides: 2. CDR3 length: 13 amino acids. Sequencing was performed on peripheral blood. This sequence originates from a man aged 18 to 30 with active or convalescent COVID-19. The chain couples TRBV27 to TRBJ1-3; 7 nucleotides match TRBD1. The CDR3 DNA is TGTGCCAGTAGGACAGGCTCTGGAAACACCATATATTTT. It encodes CASRTGSGNTIYF.